This record concerns one T cell receptor (beta chain) sequence. The entry originates in a study of blood T cell repertoires in COVID-19. As for the study in general: The United States, Italy and Spain provided the acute and convalescent COVID-19 samples. Nucleic acid was either cDNA or gDNA, and it came from T cells, B-cell-depleted T cells, or PBMCs.

Those enrolled in Seattle joined during active infection and were followed longitudinally afterward. Trimming pared 6 bases from V and 1 base from J, leaving 12 bases between. Germline CDR1 is MNHEY and CDR2 is SVGAGI. The CDR3 sequence is 14 residues long. Authors' processing steps: Researchers report that nucleated cell counts were estimated from reference gene primer amplification. Measured with immunoSEQ multiplex PCR; TCRdb has only the in-frame clones, and not every one. V and J calls and clone size come straight from that table; D and trimming were deduced from the DNA. The top ten clones hold about 14% of a sample with around 200,000 clones, about 85% of them seen once.

Sequences were obtained from peripheral blood. J is TRBJ1-2 and V is TRBV6-5; TRBD1 is a possible D gene (6 bases). The clonotype originates from a woman between 65 and 79 years old with COVID-19, enrolled during active disease. Written as DNA, the CDR3 is TGTGCCAGCAGAAGGACAGAACGTAACTATGGCTACACCTTC. Amino acids: CASRRTERNYGYTF.